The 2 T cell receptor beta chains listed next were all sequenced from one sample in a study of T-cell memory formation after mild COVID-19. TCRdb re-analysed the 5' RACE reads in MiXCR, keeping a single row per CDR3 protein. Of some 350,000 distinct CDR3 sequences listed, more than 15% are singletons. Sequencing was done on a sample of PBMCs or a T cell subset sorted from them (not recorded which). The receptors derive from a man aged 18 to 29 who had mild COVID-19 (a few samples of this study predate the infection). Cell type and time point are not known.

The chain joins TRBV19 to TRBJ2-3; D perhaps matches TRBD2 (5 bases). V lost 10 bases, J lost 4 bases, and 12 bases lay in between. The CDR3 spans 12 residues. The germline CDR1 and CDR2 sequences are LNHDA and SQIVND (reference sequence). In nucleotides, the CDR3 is TGTGCCACCGCTAGCATCGCAGATACGCAGTATTTT. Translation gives CATASIADTQYF.

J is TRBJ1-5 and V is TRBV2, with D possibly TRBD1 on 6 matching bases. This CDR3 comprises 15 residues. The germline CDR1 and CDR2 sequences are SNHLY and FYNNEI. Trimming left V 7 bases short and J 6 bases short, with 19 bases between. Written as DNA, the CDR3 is TGTGCCAGCATAGGGGGGCACGGGGGGCTTCAGCCCCAGCATTTT. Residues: CASIGGHGGLQPQHF.